This record looks at one TCR beta chain sequence and its context. Its cognate antigen is unknown. The CDR3 is 13 amino acids. Germline CDR1 reads SGHTA; CDR2 reads FQGNSA. V shed 4 bases and J shed 8 bases, with 12 bases lying between them. Total RNA came from unfractionated whole blood. This sample was included in a study of human T cells and chemical hapten exposure. On the study more broadly: It was small differences in pooled library volume that mainly caused per-sample TCR yields to vary.

General study results and limits: TCRs above 1 in 1000 frequency did not change with DPC sensitization.

Individual cDNA molecules received unique molecular identifiers in the library. Original methodology: Samples had a median of 95,638 TCRs, ranging about 20,000 to 690,600. TCRdb reprocessed the reads via MiXCR and lists one record per CDR3 protein. It is TCRdb's table, rather than the study itself, that gives the V and J calls and clone size. The sample has around 120,000 distinct CDR3 sequences, 8.5% seen once. Material: whole blood. This clonotype was sampled from a human donor in good health. Some clones in this sample may be carry-over from other donors' samples. This chain uses TRBV7-2 with TRBJ2-1; D might be TRBD2 (6 bases). The chain's CDR3 is CASSSGTSDEQFF. CDR3 sequence (DNA): TGTGCCAGCAGCTCCGGGACTTCGGATGAGCAGTTCTTC.